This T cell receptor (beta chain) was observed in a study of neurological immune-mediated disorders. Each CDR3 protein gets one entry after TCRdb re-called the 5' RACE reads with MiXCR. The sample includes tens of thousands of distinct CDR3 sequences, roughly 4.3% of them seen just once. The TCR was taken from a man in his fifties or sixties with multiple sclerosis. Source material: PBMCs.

The CDR3 DNA reads as TGTGCCAGCAGTGAACAGGGTTTTTACGAGCAGTACTTC. Residues: CASSEQGFYEQYF. The chain employs TRBV25-1 and TRBJ2-7, with D possibly matching TRBD1 (5 bases). V lost 2 bases to trimming and J lost 4 bases, with 9 bases between them. The V gene's germline CDR1 is MGHDK and CDR2 SYGVNS. The CDR3 loop spans 13 amino acids.